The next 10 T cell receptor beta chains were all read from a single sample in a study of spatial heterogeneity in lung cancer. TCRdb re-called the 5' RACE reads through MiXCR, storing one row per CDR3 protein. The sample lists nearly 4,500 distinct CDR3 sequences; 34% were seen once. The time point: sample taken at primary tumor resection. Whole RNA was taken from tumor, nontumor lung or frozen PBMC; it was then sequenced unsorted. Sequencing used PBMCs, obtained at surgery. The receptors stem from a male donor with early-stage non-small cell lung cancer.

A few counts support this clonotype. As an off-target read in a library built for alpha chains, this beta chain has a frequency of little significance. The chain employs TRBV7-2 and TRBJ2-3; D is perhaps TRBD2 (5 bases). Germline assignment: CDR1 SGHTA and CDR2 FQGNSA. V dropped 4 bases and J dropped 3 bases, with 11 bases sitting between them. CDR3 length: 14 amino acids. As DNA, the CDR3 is TGTGCCAGCAGCTCCCCGGGGAGTACAGATACGCAGTATTTT. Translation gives CASSSPGSTDTQYF.

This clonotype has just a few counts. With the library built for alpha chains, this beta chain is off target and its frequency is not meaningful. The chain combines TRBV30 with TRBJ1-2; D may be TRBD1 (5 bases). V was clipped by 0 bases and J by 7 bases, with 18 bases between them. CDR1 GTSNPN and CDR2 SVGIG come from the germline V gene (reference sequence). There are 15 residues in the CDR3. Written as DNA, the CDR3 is TGTGCCTGGAGTGTACTCCAGGGCGCGGGATCTGGCTACACCTTC. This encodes CAWSVLQGAGSGYTF. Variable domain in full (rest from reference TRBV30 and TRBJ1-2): SQTIHQWPATLVQPVGSPLSLECTVEGTSNPNLYWYRQAAGRGLQLLFYSVGIGQISSEVPQNLSASRPQDRQFILSSKKLLLSDSGFYLCAWSVLQGAGSGYTFGSGTRLTVV.

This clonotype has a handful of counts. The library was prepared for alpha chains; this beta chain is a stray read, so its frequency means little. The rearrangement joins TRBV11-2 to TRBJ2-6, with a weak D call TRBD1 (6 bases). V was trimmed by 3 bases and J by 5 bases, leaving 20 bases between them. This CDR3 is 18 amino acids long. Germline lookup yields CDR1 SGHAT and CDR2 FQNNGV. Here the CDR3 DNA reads TGTGCCAGCAGCTTCTTTCAAATCACAGGGTTTAGGGCCAACGTCCTGACTTTC. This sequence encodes CASSFFQITGFRANVLTF.

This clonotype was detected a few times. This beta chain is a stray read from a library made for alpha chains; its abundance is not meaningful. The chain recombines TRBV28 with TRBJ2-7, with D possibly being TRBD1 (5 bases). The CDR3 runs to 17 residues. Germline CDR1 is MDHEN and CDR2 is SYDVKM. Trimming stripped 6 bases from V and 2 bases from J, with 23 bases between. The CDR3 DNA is TGTGCCAGCAGCTTAAATCCCGCAGGGTTCGTCGCCTACGAGCAGTACTTC. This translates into CASSLNPAGFVAYEQYF.

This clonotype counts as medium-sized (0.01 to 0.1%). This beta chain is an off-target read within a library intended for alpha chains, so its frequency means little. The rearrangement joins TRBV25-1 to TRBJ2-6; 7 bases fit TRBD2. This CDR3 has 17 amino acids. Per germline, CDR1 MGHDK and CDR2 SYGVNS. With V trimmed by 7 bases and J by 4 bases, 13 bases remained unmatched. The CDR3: CASKAPAGRKGANVLTF. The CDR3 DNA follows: TGTGCCAGCAAGGCGCCAGCCGGGAGGAAAGGGGCCAACGTCCTGACTTTC.

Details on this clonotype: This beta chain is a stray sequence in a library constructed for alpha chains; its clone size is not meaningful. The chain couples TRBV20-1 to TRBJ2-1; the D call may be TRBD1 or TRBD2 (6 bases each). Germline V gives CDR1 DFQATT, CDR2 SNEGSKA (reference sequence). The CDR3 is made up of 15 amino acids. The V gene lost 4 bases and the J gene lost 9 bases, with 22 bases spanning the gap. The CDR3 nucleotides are TGCAGTGCTATCTCCCCCGGGGGCGACATCAGTGAGCAGTTCTTC. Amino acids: CSAISPGGDISEQFF.

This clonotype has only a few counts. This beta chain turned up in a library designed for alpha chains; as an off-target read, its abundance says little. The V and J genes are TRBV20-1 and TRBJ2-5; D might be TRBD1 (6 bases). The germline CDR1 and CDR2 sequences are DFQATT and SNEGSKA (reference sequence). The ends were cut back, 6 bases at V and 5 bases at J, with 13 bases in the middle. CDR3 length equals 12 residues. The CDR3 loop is CSAWTDLETQYF. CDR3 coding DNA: TGCAGTGCCTGGACAGATTTGGAGACCCAGTACTTC.

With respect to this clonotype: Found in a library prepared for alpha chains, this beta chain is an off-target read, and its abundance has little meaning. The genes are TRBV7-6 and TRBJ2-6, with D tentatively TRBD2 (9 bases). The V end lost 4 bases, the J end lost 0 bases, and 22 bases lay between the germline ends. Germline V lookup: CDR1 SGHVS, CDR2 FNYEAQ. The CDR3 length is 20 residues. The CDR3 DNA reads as TGTGCCAGCAGCTATCTAGCGGGACAGGACCTCCTCTCTGGGGCCAACGTCCTGACTTTC. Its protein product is CASSYLAGQDLLSGANVLTF.

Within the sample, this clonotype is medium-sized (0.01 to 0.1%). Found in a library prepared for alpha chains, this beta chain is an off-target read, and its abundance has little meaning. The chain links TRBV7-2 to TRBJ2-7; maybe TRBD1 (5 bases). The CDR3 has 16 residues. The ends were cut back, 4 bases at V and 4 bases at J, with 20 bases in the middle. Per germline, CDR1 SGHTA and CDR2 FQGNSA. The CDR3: CASSSPDKNLGYEQYF. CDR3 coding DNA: TGTGCCAGCAGCTCCCCGGACAAAAACCTGGGGTACGAGCAGTACTTC.

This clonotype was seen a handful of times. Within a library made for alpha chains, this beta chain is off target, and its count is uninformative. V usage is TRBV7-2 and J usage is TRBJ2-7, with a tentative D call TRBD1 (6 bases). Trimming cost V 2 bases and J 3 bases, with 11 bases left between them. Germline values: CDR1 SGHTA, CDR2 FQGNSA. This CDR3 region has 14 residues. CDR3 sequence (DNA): TGTGCCAGCAGCTTAACAGGGTCCCTCTACGAGCAGTACTTC. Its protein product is CASSLTGSLYEQYF.